This entry lists 26 T cell receptor beta chains sequenced from one sample in a study of blood T cells in healthy people across ages. For the second PCR, which ran for roughly 7 to 11 cycles, a sample-barcoded 5' primer and a J-beta primer mix were used. In TCRdb, the 5' RACE reads were re-called with MiXCR into one record per CDR3 protein. The repertoire holds over 700,000 distinct CDR3 sequences, with roughly 25% as singletons. In addition, the sample was reused for a study of T cells of mothers and their children.

What was sequenced was blood. The receptors here all came from a boy between 10 and 17 years old in good health.

V gene TRBV10-3 combines with J gene TRBJ2-4, with 9 bases matching TRBD1. CDR3 length equals 13 residues. Germline CDR1 is ENHRY and CDR2 is SYGVKD. V was pared by 10 bases and J by 1 base, with 2 bases of the junction left unmatched. Written as DNA, the CDR3 is TGTGCCACCGGACAGGGGGCCAAAAACATTCAGTACTTC. Protein: CATGQGAKNIQYF.

The V and J genes are TRBV28 and TRBJ2-7; 16 bases map to TRBD2. The germline V gene encodes CDR1 MDHEN and CDR2 SYDVKM. The CDR3 is 18 amino acids. V dropped 6 bases and J dropped 4; count of bases not matched to a gene: 12. CDR3 in amino acids: CASRGIKGLAGGLYEQYF. The CDR3 DNA sequence: TGTGCCAGCAGGGGTATTAAGGGACTAGCGGGAGGGCTTTACGAGCAGTACTTC.

This clonotype has only a few counts. CDR3 in DNA: TGTGCCAGCAGTCACTATAGCGGGGAGCTCCAAGAGACCCAGTACTTC. Translation: CASSHYSGELQETQYF. This rearrangement joins TRBV28 to TRBJ2-1; 8 bases align to TRBD2. The DNA end favors TRBJ2-5, so the J call may be wrong. The CDR3 has 16 amino acids. The germline V gene has CDR1 MDHEN and CDR2 SYDVKM.

The chain recombines TRBV12-3 or TRBV12-4 with TRBJ2-7; D might be TRBD2 (6 bases). The V end lost 6 bases, the J end lost 3 bases, and 18 bases lay between the germline ends. The CDR3 totals 15 residues. DNA of the CDR3: TGTGCCAGCAGCTCCGGGTCGGGAGTGGTCTACGAGCAGTACTTC. Its translation is CASSSGSGVVYEQYF.

This clonotype appeared a few times. This chain uses TRBV7-2 with TRBJ2-5; 11 bases are a match to TRBD2. TRBJ2-1 explains the end of the DNA better; the J call may be wrong. CDR3 length equals 17 residues. Germline V CDR1 and CDR2: SGHTA, FQGNSA. As DNA, the CDR3 is TGTGCCAGCAGCTTAGTACCGGGACTAGCGGCGGCAAATGAGCAGTTCTTC. It codes for CASSLVPGLAAANEQFF.

This clonotype has only a few counts. The chain has TRBV29-1 and TRBJ2-1; 9 nucleotides agree with TRBD2. V was pared by 3 bases and J by 0 bases, with 6 bases of the junction left unmatched. Germline V gives CDR1 SQVTM, CDR2 ANQGSEA. The CDR3 covers 16 residues. CDR3 sequence: CSVELAGEASYNEQFF. DNA for the CDR3: TGCAGCGTTGAGTTAGCGGGAGAGGCCTCCTACAATGAGCAGTTCTTC.

The chain couples TRBV12-3 or TRBV12-4 to TRBJ1-3, with a weak D call TRBD1 (5 bases). The CDR3 has 16 residues. V was shortened by 5 bases and J by 9 bases, with 23 bases between the two germline ends. CDR3 protein: CASSGIPGDDGGTIYF. The CDR3 DNA follows: TGTGCCAGCAGTGGGATTCCCGGGGATGACGGGGGCACCATATATTTT.

The V call is TRBV27, the J call TRBJ2-7; maybe TRBD2 (5 bases). Germline loops: CDR1 MNHEY, CDR2 SMNVEV (reference sequence). The CDR3 runs 13 residues. V was shortened by 6 bases and J by 3 bases, with 12 bases between the two germline ends. This CDR3 is CASRRASNYEQYF. CDR3 sequence (DNA): TGTGCCAGCAGGAGGGCTTCAAACTACGAGCAGTACTTC.

In this sample, this clonotype turned up a few times. The rearrangement uses TRBV7-2 and TRBJ1-4; TRBD1 aligns across 8 bases. The J segment lost 4 bases and the V segment lost 5 bases, leaving 6 bases of the junction unmatched. Germline V lookup: CDR1 SGHTA, CDR2 FQGNSA. There are 15 residues in the CDR3. Here the CDR3 DNA reads TGTGCCAGCAGCACCAGACAGGGGTATAATGAAAAACTGTTTTTT. Residues: CASSTRQGYNEKLFF.

The rearrangement uses TRBV7-9 and TRBJ2-3; 7 nucleotides agree with TRBD2. Germline V gives CDR1 SEHNR, CDR2 FQNEAQ (reference sequence). V gave up 4 bases and J gave up 1 base; unmatched junction bases: 5. CDR3 size: 15 residues. The CDR3 here is CASSSGAGGTDTQYF. CDR3 DNA: TGTGCCAGCAGCTCCGGGGCGGGAGGCACAGATACGCAGTATTTT.

This clonotype was recorded a few times. The chain combines TRBV28 with TRBJ2-5, with unresolved D. The end of the DNA fits TRBJ2-1 better, so the J call may be wrong. The CDR3 runs to 13 residues. In germline, CDR1 is MDHEN, CDR2 SYDVKM. The DNA for the CDR3 is TGTGCCAGCAGTTTCCGCCGGACCAATGAGCAGTTCTTC. Translation gives CASSFRRTNEQFF.

There are a few counts of this clonotype. This rearrangement joins TRBV4-1 to TRBJ1-5, with D hard to call. The CDR3 is 15 amino acids. Germline V gene lookup returns CDR1 MGHRA and CDR2 YSYEKL. V was pared by 0 bases and J by 6 bases, with 12 bases between. The CDR3 region has the DNA TGCGCCAGCAGCCAAGATAGGGAGGTTGGTCAGCCCCAGCATTTT. Protein sequence: CASSQDREVGQPQHF.

The chain couples TRBV7-2 to TRBJ2-1, with D unclear. Per the germline V gene, CDR1 is SGHTA and CDR2 is FQGNSA. The CDR3 extends over 12 amino acids. Trimming took 5 bases from V and 10 from J, leaving 12 bases between them. The CDR3 sequence: CASSRRAREQFF. As DNA, the CDR3 is TGTGCCAGCAGCCGCAGAGCCCGGGAGCAGTTCTTC. Looking up the rest from reference TRBV7-2 and TRBJ2-1 gives the full variable domain: GAGVSQSPSNKVTEKGKDVELRCDPISGHTALYWYRQSLGQGLEFLIYFQGNSAPDKSGLPSDRFSAERTGGSVSTLTIQRTQQEDSAVYLCASSRRAREQFFGPGTRLTVL.

This clonotype has more than one count but fewer than ten. The V and J genes are TRBV4-1 and TRBJ2-1; 9 bases map to TRBD2. The CDR3 runs 19 residues. V was pared by 0 bases and J by 7 bases, with 16 bases of the junction left unmatched. Germline values: CDR1 MGHRA, CDR2 YSYEKL. Here the CDR3 reads CASSQERPLGAGGGNEQFF. DNA of the CDR3: TGCGCCAGCAGCCAAGAAAGGCCCCTGGGAGCGGGAGGTGGGAATGAGCAGTTCTTC.

CDR3 bases: TGCGCCAGCAGCCAAGAATCTACTAGGGGGATAGCCAAAAACATTCAGTACTTC. Protein product: CASSQESTRGIAKNIQYF. This chain links TRBV4-3 with TRBJ2-4; D may be TRBD1 (6 bases). The CDR3 covers 18 residues. Germline V CDR1 and CDR2: LGHNA, YSLEER. The germline V and J ends were trimmed by 0 bases and 0 bases, with 15 bases remaining between them.

This chain uses TRBV5-6 with TRBJ2-5; D gene unclear. The J call is doubtful: the DNA matches TRBJ2-7 better. This CDR3 has 14 residues. CDR1 is SGHDT, CDR2 YYEEEE, per germline. The CDR3 nucleotides read TGTGCCAGCAGCCAACTTAGCAATACCTACGAGCAGTACTTC. Translated: CASSQLSNTYEQYF.

This clonotype was seen a handful of times. The V gene is TRBV12-3 or TRBV12-4, the J gene TRBJ2-6; D not certain. This CDR3 region has 17 residues. V lost 1 base and J 0 bases, leaving 10 bases between the germline ends. This CDR3 is CASSLEGFGSGANVLTF. CDR3 sequence (DNA): TGTGCCAGCAGTTTAGAAGGGTTTGGCTCTGGGGCCAACGTCCTGACTTTC.

The chain has TRBV5-1 and TRBJ1-2, with 7 bases that match TRBD1. Germline values: CDR1 SGHRS, CDR2 YFSETQ. The CDR3 runs to 14 residues. The junction had 8 bases not matched to a gene; V was cut back by 6 bases and J by 3 bases. The CDR3 bases are TGCGCCAGCAACCAACAGGGGAATGACTATGGCTACACCTTC. Encoded protein: CASNQQGNDYGYTF.

The chain carries TRBV20-1 and TRBJ1-1; TRBD1 is a possible D gene (5 bases). This CDR3 is built from 15 residues. Between the trimmed V and J ends, which lost 5 bases and 3 bases, there was a span of 19 bases. Germline CDR1 and CDR2: DFQATT and SNEGSKA (reference sequence). This CDR3 reads CSASLQGGKHTEAFF. The CDR3 bases are TGCAGTGCTTCCCTCCAGGGTGGTAAACACACTGAAGCTTTCTTT.

The J gene is TRBJ2-5, the V gene TRBV14, with 9 bases aligning to TRBD2. J lost 2 bases, V lost 4 bases, and 8 bases had no gene match. Germline loops: CDR1 SGHDN, CDR2 FVKESK. The CDR3 runs 16 residues. CDR3 DNA: TGTGCCAGCAGCCCTCTGGCGGGGGGGCGACAAGAGACCCAGTACTTC. Translating gives CASSPLAGGRQETQYF.

This clonotype occurred once. The CDR3 DNA reads as TGTGCCAGCAGTAGGGGGGATCGAATATCCAAAAACATTCAGTACTTC. This gives the protein CASSRGDRISKNIQYF. The genes are TRBV6-1 and TRBJ2-4; D possibly matches TRBD1 or TRBD2 (6 bases each). Germline V gene sequence: CDR1 MNHNS, CDR2 SASEGT. The CDR3 covers 16 residues. V was clipped by 5 bases and J by 2 bases, with 16 bases between them.

CDR3 protein: CASRPPGLAALEQYF. As DNA, the CDR3 is TGTGCCAGCAGACCCCCCGGACTAGCGGCCCTCGAGCAGTACTTC. This chain connects TRBV28 to TRBJ2-7, with 10 bases that match TRBD2. Trimming took 6 bases from V and 6 from J; bases not matched to a gene: 11. The CDR3 is made up of 15 amino acids. Looked up from germline, CDR1 is MDHEN and CDR2 is SYDVKM.

The chain recombines TRBV28 with TRBJ2-5, with a tentative D call TRBD1 (6 bases). The end of the DNA aligns better with TRBJ2-7, so the J call may be wrong. Germline CDR1 and CDR2: MDHEN and SYDVKM. The CDR3 spans 15 residues. This CDR3 reads CASSYFRDTTYEQYF. As DNA, the CDR3 is TGTGCCAGCAGTTACTTCCGGGACACGACCTACGAGCAGTACTTC.

The chain employs TRBV7-9 and TRBJ1-2; D gene unclear. This CDR3 has 13 amino acids. V lost 7 bases and J 3 bases, leaving 12 bases between the germline ends. Germline values: CDR1 SEHNR, CDR2 FQNEAQ (reference sequence). The CDR3 bases are TGTGCCAGCACCGACGGGCTTGACTATGGCTACACCTTC. Protein: CASTDGLDYGYTF. Full variable domain (rest looked up from reference TRBV7-9 and TRBJ1-2): DTGVSQNPRHKITKRGQNVTFRCDPISEHNRLYWYRQTLGQGPEFLTYFQNEAQLEKSRLLSDRFSAERPKGSFSTLEIQRTEQGDSAMYLCASTDGLDYGYTFGSGTRLTVV.

The chain carries TRBV5-1 and TRBJ2-1, with D possibly being TRBD1 (5 bases). The CDR3 runs 15 residues. Trimming took off 4 bases at V and 0 bases at J, with 11 bases between the two ends. Germline CDR1 is SGHRS and CDR2 is YFSETQ. This CDR3 reads CASSNKGDSYNEQFF. The CDR3 DNA reads as TGCGCCAGCAGCAATAAAGGGGACTCCTACAATGAGCAGTTCTTC.

This clonotype occurred once. At one end, the junction sequence differs from germline, possibly due to a read error. The V gene is TRBV20-1, the J gene TRBJ2-7; 9 nucleotides agree with TRBD2. The CDR3 contains 13 residues. Germline values: CDR1 DFQATT, CDR2 SNEGSKA (reference sequence). DNA for the CDR3: TGCTGTGCTCTTAGCGGGAGTAAATACGAGCAGTACTTC. This gives the protein CCALSGSKYEQYF.